Sequencing of this TCR beta chain was carried out in a study of cytomegalovirus exposure and HLA in healthy donors. The study ran its PCR with 60 Vbeta and 13 Jbeta primers. Generated by immunoSEQ multiplex PCR, the TCRdb table keeps only in-frame clones and is missing some. The table has 90,000 to 130,000 clones, approximately 70% seen once. Overall study results and limits: Across all donors, roughly uniform sequencing depth was an assumption of the presence/absence analyses.

As to this clone: Its target is not known.

Germline values: CDR1 LGHNA, CDR2 YSLEER. The V end lost 0 bases, the J end lost 0 bases, and 9 bases lay between the germline ends. The CDR3 has 17 residues. Donors in the study were healthy people who gave bone marrow. Sequencing used PBMCs. V usage is TRBV4-3 and J usage is TRBJ2-6; D is unclear. The source of this sequence is a man aged 25-45 years in good health and CMV-seropositive. The CDR3 protein is CASSQDRTDSGANVLTF. DNA for the CDR3: TGCGCCAGCAGCCAAGATCGCACAGACTCTGGGGCCAACGTCCTGACTTTC.